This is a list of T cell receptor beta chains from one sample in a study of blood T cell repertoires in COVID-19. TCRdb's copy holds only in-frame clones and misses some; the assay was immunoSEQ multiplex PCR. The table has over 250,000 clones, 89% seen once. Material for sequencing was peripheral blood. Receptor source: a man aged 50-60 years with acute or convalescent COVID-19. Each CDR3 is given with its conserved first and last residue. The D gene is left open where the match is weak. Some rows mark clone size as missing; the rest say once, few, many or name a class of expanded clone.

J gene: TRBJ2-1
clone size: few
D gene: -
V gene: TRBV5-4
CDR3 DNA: TGTGCCAGCAGCTGGACTTCAGTCACCTACAATGAGCAGTTCTTC
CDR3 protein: CASSWTSVTYNEQFF

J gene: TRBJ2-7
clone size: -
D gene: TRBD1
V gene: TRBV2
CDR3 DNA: TGTGCCAGCAGTGCGACAGGGGGCGTTTACGAGCAGTACTTC
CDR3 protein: CASSATGGVYEQYF

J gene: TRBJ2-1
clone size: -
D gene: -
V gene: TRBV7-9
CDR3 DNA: TGTGCCAGCAGCCCTGGGATAGCGGAGATAAATGAGCAGTTCTTC
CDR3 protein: CASSPGIAEINEQFF

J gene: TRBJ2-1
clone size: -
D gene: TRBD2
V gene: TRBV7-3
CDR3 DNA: TGTGCCAGCAGCCTAAACCTAGCGGGGGGGCCCAGCTCCTACAATGAGCAGTTCTTC
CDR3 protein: CASSLNLAGGPSSYNEQFF

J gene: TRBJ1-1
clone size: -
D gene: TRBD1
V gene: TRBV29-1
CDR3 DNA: TGCAGCGCCCCGGGACAGGGGATGAACACTGAAGCTTTCTTT
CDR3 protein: CSAPGQGMNTEAFF

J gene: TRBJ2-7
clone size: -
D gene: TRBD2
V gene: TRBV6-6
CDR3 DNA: TGTGCCAGCATTGGGGGGGGGAGGTCCTACGAGCAGTACTTC
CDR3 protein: CASIGGGRSYEQYF

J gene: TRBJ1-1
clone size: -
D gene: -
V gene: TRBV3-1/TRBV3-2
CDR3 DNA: TGTGCCAGCAGCCTCATAAGCTTAACTGGGAACACTGAAGCTTTCTTT
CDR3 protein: CASSLISLTGNTEAFF

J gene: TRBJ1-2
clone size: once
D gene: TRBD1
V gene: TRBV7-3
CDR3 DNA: TGTGCCAGCAGCTTACAGGGGGATGGCTATGGCTACACCTTC
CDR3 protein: CASSLQGDGYGYTF

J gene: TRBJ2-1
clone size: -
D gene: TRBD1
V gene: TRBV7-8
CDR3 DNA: TGTGCCAGCAGCCCCCCCGTAACAGGGGTACTTAATGAGCAGTTCTTC
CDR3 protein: CASSPPVTGVLNEQFF

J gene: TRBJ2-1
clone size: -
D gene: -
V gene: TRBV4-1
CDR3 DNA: TGCGCCAGCAGCCGGGCCCAGGCTTGGGAGCAGTTCTTC
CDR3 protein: CASSRAQAWEQFF

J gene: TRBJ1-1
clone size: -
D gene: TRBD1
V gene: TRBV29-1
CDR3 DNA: TGCAGCGTTGTAACAGGGGAACCTGAAGCTTTCTTT
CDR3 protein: CSVVTGEPEAFF

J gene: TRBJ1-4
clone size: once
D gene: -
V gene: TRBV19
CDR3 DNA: TGTGCCAGTACGGTGGCGGGGACTAATGAAAAACTGTTTTTT
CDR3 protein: CASTVAGTNEKLFF

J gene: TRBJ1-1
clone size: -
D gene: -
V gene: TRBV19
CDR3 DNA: TGTGCCAGTAGTACACAGGGATCCACTGAAGCTTTCTTT
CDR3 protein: CASSTQGSTEAFF

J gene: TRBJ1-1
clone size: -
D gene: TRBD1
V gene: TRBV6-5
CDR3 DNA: TGTGCCAGCAGGGACGGACAGGGGAAAGTTGAAGCTTTCTTT
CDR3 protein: CASRDGQGKVEAFF

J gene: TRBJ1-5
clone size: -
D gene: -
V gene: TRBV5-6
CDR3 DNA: TGTGCCAGCAGCTTTTCCGGGGATGGGCAGCCCCAGCATTTT
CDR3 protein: CASSFSGDGQPQHF

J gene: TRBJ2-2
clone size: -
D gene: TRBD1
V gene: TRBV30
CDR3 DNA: TGTGCCTGGGGAGGGACAGGGGACACCGGGGAGCTGTTTTTT
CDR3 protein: CAWGGTGDTGELFF

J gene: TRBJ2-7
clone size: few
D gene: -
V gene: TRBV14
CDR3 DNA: TGTGCCAGCAGCCAAGGACTAGCCTACGAGCAGTACTTC
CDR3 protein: CASSQGLAYEQYF

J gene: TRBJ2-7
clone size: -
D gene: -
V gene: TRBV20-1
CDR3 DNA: TGCAGTTATTATAAGGAGGGCGAGCAGTACTTC
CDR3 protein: CSYYKEGEQYF

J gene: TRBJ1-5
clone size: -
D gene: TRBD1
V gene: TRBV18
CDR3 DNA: TGTGCCAGCTCACCTCCTGGACAGGCGCCTAGTTTTGGAGTTTTTCGCAATCAGCCCCAGCATTTT
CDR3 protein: CASSPPGQAPSFGVFRNQPQHF

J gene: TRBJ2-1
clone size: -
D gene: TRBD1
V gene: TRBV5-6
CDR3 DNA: TGTGCCAGCAGCTTGATTTCTGCGAGGACAGGGGGAAGGCAGTTCTTC
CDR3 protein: CASSLISARTGGRQFF

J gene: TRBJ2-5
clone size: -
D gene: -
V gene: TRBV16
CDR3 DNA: TGTGCCAGCAGCCAATCTTCCCTCCAAGAGACCCAGTACTTC
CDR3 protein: CASSQSSLQETQYF

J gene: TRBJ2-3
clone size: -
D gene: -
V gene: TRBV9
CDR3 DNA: TGTGCCAGCAGCCCAAGGCTGGGCCCCCCCACAGATACGCAGTATTTT
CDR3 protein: CASSPRLGPPTDTQYF

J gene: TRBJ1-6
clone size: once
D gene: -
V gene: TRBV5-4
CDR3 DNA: TGTGCCAGCAGCATGACAGTGTCTGCTCTAGATAATTCACCCCTCCACTTT
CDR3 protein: CASSMTVSALDNSPLHF

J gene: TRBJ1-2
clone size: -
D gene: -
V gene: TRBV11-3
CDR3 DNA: TGTGCCAGCAGCCCAGGACAGCCGGGGAATGGCTACACCTTC
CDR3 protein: CASSPGQPGNGYTF

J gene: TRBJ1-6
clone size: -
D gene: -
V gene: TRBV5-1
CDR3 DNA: TGCGCCAGCAGCTTAGGTCCAACGGGGTCACCCCTCCACTTT
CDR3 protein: CASSLGPTGSPLHF

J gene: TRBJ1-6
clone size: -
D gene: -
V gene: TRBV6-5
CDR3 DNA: TGTGCCAGCAGTCCGCAGGAATATAATTCACCCCTCCACTTT
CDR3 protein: CASSPQEYNSPLHF

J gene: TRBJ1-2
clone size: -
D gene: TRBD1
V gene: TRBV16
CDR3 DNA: TGTGCCAGCAGACAAGACAGGGGTGGGACCGGCGGCTACACCTTC
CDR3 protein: CASRQDRGGTGGYTF

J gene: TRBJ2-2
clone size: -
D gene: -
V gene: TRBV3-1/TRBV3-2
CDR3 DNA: TGTGCCAGCAGCCCAATAGAGTTCGGCACCGGGGAGCTGTTTTTT
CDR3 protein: CASSPIEFGTGELFF

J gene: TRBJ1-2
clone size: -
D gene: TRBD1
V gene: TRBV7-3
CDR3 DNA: TGTGCCAGCAGCTTAAAACAGGGGAATTTGCATGGCTACACCTTC
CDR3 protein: CASSLKQGNLHGYTF

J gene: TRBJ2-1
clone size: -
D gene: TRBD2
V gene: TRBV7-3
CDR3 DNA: TGTGCCAGCAGCCCAGCGGGGGCGGGGAATGAGCAGTTCTTC
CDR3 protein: CASSPAGAGNEQFF

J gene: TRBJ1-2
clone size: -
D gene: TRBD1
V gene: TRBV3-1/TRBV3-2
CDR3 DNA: TGTGCCAGCAGCCAAGATTACAGGGGTTTGGAAGGCTACACCTTC
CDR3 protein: CASSQDYRGLEGYTF

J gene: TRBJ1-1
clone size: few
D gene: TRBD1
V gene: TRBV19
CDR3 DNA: TGTGCCAGTACTCTAGGACAGGGCAGGACTGAAGCTTTCTTT
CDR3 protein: CASTLGQGRTEAFF

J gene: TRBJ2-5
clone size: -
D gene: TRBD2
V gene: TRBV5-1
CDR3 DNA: TGCGCCAGCAGCTTGATGCTAGCGGCTTCCCAAGAGACCCAGTACTTC
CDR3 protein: CASSLMLAASQETQYF

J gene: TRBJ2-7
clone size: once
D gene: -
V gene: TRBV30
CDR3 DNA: TGTGCCTGGAGTAGGGGGTACGAGCAGTACTTC
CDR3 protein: CAWSRGYEQYF

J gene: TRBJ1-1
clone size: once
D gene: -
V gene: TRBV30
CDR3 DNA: TGTGCCTGGAGTGTACAATTGGACACTGAAGCTTTCTTT
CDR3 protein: CAWSVQLDTEAFF

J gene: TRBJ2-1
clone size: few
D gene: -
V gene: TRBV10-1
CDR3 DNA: TGCGCCAGCAGTGAGTCGACGGAGAATGAGCAGTTCTTC
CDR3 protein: CASSESTENEQFF

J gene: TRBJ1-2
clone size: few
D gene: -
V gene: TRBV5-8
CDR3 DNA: TGTGCCAGCAGCCGGGGGGGTAACGACTATGGCTACACCTTC
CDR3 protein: CASSRGGNDYGYTF

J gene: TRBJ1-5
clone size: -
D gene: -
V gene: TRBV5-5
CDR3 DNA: TGTGCCAGCAGCTTGGATGTGGCAGCGACCGGCCAGCCCCAGCATTTT
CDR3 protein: CASSLDVAATGQPQHF

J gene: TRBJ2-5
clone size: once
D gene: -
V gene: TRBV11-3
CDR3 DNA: TGTGCCAGCAGCCTCCGGGGAAGGGAAGAGACCCAGTACTTC
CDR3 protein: CASSLRGREETQYF

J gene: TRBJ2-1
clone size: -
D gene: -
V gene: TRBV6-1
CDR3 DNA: TGTGCCAGCAGTGAACAGGAGGACGGGTACAATGAGCAGTTCTTC
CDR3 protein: CASSEQEDGYNEQFF

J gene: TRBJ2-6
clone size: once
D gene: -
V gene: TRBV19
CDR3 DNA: TGTGCCAGTATTTCCTTGGCCGTCTCCTCTGGGGCCAACGTCCTGACTTTC
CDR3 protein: CASISLAVSSGANVLTF

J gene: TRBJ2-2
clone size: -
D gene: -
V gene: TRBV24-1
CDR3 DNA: TGTGCCACCAGTAGATCAGGGTCCCCCGGGGAGCTGTTTTTT
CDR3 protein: CATSRSGSPGELFF

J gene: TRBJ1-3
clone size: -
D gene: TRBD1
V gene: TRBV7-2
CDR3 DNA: TGTGCCAGCAGCCCCCCCGGGACAGGGGGCGGAAACACCATATATTTT
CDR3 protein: CASSPPGTGGGNTIYF

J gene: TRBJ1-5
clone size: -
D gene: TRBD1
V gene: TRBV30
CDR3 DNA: TGTGCCTGGAGTGTACCCGGGACAGGGGCGCAGCCCCAGCATTTT
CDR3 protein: CAWSVPGTGAQPQHF

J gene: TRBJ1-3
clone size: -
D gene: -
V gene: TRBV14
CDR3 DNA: TGTGCCAGCAGCATTATACCGGTCTCTGGAAACACCATATATTTT
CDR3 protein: CASSIIPVSGNTIYF

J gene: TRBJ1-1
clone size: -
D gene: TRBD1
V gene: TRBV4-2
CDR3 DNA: TGTGCCAGCAGCCAGACAGGGTTGAACACTGAAGCTTTCTTT
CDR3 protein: CASSQTGLNTEAFF

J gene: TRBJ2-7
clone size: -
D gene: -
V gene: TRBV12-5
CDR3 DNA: TGTGCTAGTGGTTTGGACAGGCTTTACGAGCAGTACTTC
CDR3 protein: CASGLDRLYEQYF

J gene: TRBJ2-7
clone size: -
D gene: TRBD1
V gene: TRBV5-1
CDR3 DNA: TGCGCCAGCAGCTTGTCACAGGGGGTTTACGAGCAGTACTTC
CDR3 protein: CASSLSQGVYEQYF

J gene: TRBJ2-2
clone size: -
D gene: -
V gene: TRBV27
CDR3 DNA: TGTGCCAGCTCCCGGACAGTGAACACCGGGGAGCTGTTTTTT
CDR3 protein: CASSRTVNTGELFF

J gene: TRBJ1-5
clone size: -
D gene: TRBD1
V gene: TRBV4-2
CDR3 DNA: TGTGCCAGCAGCTCCGGGACAGGGGGCCAGGCCCAGCATTTT
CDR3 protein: CASSSGTGGQAQHF

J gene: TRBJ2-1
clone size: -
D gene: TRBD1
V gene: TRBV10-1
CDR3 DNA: TGCGCCAGCATCCCCGGACAGGGGGCGCAGGTTAAGTTCTTC
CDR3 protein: CASIPGQGAQVKFF

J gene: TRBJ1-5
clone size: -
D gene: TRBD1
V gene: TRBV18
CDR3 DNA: TGTGCCAGCTCCCCCGGACAGGGCCCTCAGCCCCAGCATTTT
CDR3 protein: CASSPGQGPQPQHF

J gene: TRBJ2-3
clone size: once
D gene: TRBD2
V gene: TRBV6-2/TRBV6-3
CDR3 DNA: TGTGCCAGCAGCCCCCTAGGAATGGGAGGGAGTACGCAGTATTTT
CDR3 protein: CASSPLGMGGSTQYF

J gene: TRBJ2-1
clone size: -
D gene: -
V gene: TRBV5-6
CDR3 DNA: TGTGCCAGCAACACCCGGTTTACAAGCCGGGTTAATGAGCAGTTCTTC
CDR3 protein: CASNTRFTSRVNEQFF

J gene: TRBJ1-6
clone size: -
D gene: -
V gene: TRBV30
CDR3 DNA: TGTGCCTGGAGTGTACCGCGAGGCGCGAGCTCCTATAATTCACCCCTCCACTTT
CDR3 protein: CAWSVPRGASSYNSPLHF

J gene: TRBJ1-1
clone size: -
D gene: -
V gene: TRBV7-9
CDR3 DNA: TGTGCCAGCAGCTCCCAGCAGGGAGGACCGGCTTTCTTT
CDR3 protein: CASSSQQGGPAFF

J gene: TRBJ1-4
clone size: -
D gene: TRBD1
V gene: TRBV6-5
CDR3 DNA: TGTGCCAGCAGCCCCGGACAGGGCTTAGGAGAAAAACTGTTTTTT
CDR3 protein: CASSPGQGLGEKLFF

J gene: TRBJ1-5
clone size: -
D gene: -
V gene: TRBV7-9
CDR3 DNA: TGTGCCAGCAGCTTATTCGGGGATAGCAATCAGCCCCAGCATTTT
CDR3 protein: CASSLFGDSNQPQHF